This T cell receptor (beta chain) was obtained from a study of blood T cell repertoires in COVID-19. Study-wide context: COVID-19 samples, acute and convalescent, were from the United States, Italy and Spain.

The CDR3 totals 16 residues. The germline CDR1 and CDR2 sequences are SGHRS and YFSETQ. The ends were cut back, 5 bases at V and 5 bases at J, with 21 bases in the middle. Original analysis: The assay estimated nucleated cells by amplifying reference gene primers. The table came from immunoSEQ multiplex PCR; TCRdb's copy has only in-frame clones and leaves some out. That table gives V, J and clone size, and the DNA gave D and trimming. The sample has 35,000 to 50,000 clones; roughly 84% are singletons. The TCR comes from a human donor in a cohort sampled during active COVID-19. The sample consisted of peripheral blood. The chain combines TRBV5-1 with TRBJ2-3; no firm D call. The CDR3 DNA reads TGCGCCAGCAGACTGACGGGTTCGTCGGTTGTAGATACGCAGTATTTT. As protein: CASRLTGSSVVDTQYF.